Sequencing of this T cell receptor (beta chain) was carried out in a study of blood T cell repertoires in COVID-19 (dated by TCRdb to 2018 to 2021). Regarding the complete study: Samples covering the acute and convalescent phases of COVID-19 were provided by collaborators in the United States, Italy and Spain. The samples were drawn from the first 160 participants of the ongoing ImmuneRACE study and from some 1,300 subjects provided by 6 global collaborators. Nearly every sample came with metadata listing a de-identified subject ID, COVID-19 status, age in years and sex. The material from the prospective study consisted of cDNA or gDNA derived from T cells, B-cell-depleted T cells, or PBMCs. Deeply sampled blood TCRbeta repertoires from subjects exposed to, actively infected with, or recovered from COVID-19 were included in the dataset. Where HLA class I and class II types were available, the types were taken from metadata supplied by the sample provider, not from assay-based typing. A freely available public database, intended as a resource for researchers studying the immune response to SARS-CoV-2, is where the repertoires were released.

In Seattle, one collaborating source enrolled patients while the infection was active and tracked those patients longitudinally over the course of disease. The collaborating institutions used their own protocols to collect whole blood in K2EDTA tubes. For TCRbeta analysis, collaborator samples were shipped as frozen whole blood, as isolated PBMCs, or as DNA extracted from either sample type. Of note for this clone: No cognate antigen has been identified for it. The sample holds no much larger clone one base away, and base qualities are not on file.

Ends trimmed: V by 5 bases, J by 4 bases; bases unmatched to a gene: 3. CDR1 and CDR2, looked up from the germline V gene, are MRHNA and SNTAGT. The CDR3 numbers 14 residues from cysteine through phenylalanine. Only the CDR3 portion is preserved as DNA: 42 bases, with reading frame beginning at the first base. TCRbeta CDR3 regions were amplified from genomic DNA by means of the immunoSEQ Assay, a bias-controlled multiplex PCR. The study's own analysis went as follows. Within the assay, amplification of reference gene primers was used to estimate how many nucleated cells each sample contained. To quantify the absolute abundance of each unique TCRbeta CDR3 rearrangement, sequence reads were collapsed and filtered. For each sample, productive Simpson clonality was calculated as the square root of Simpson's diversity index over productive rearrangements. The table was pulled from immuneACCESS by TCRdb, which kept in-frame rearrangements only. Such tables lose some clones; where checked, under half of the loss comes from unresolved V genes, and the rest has no known cause. The V and J calls and the clone size are those of that table, but D and trimming were determined from the DNA. Present in this sample are about 150,000 clones, roughly 80% of which were seen just once. The ten largest clones capture 9% to 13% of the sample.

Study-wide conclusions, independent of this receptor: How much clinical and demographic metadata was included differed by source and by participant, and the metadata was provided uncurated.

The TCR sequence derives from a woman aged 55-75 years with COVID-19, enrolled during active disease. The rearranged chain carries TRBV6-4 and TRBJ1-4; 8 middle bases align to TRBD1. Source material: peripheral blood. The CDR3 here reads CASSKTGDNEKLFF. The DNA reads as follows: TGTGCCAGCAGTAAGACAGGGGATAATGAAAAACTGTTTTTT.